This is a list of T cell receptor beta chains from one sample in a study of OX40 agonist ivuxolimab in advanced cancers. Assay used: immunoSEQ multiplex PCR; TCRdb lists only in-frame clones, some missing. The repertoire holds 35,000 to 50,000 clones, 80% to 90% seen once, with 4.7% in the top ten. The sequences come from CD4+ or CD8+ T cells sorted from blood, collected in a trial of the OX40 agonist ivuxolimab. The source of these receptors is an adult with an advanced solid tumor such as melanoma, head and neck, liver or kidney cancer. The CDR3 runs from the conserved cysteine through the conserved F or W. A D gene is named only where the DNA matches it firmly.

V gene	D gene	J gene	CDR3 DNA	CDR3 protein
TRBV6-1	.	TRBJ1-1	TGTGCTACGCATCCCGGGACCATTTGGGGAGCTTTCTTT	CATHPGTIWGAFF
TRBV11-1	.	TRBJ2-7	TGTGCCAGCAGCTTAAGCTCCTACGAGCAGTACTTC	CASSLSSYEQYF
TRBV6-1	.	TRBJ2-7	TGTGCCAGCGGTCCGGGACACCCATACGAGCAGTACTTC	CASGPGHPYEQYF
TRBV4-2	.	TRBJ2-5	TGTGCCAGCAGCCAAGACGGGTCGAGGGAGACCCAGTACTTC	CASSQDGSRETQYF
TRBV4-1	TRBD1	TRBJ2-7	TGCGCCAGCAGCCCGGAAGGGACAGGGCCCTACGAGCAGTACTTC	CASSPEGTGPYEQYF
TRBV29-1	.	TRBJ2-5	TGCAGCGTTGCCGCCCCCGGCGGGACCCAGTACTTC	CSVAAPGGTQYF
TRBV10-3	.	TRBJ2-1	TGTGCCATCAGTGTGAAACAGGAAAACAATGAGCAGTTCTTC	CAISVKQENNEQFF
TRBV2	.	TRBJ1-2	TGTGCCAGCAGTGAAGGGTGGGGATGGGCGCCCTTC	CASSEGWGWAPF
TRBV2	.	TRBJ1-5	TGTGCCAGCAACTTGGGGGGACTGATCAATCAGCCCCAGCATTTT	CASNLGGLINQPQHF
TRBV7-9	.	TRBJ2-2	TGTGCCAGCAGCTCGGACAGAAAGAACACCGGGGAGCTGTTTTTT	CASSSDRKNTGELFF